Listed below are T cell receptor beta chains from one sample, sequenced in a study of vaccination effects on CD4 cells after COVID-19. Assay: immunoSEQ multiplex PCR; the TCRdb copy retains only in-frame clones and omits some. Among fewer than 65,000 clones listed, roughly 80% were seen once. These TCRs are of unknown antigen specificity. The source material was CD4+ T cells from PBMCs cultured with HCoV-OC43 spike peptides, sampled before COVID-19 vaccination. The receptors were sampled from a human donor who received a COVID-19 vaccine. CDR3s include the opening cysteine and the closing phenylalanine or tryptophan. D genes are given only for firm matches. The size of a clone is reported for some rows only, either as once, few or many, or as a class for expanded clones.

j_gene | abundance | v_gene | d_gene | CDR3aa | CDR3nt
TRBJ2-6 | . | TRBV7-9 | . | CAWAPGANVLTF | TGTGCCTGGGCCCCTGGGGCCAACGTCCTGACTTTC
TRBJ2-3 | . | TRBV10-3 | . | CAISEALTDTQYF | TGTGCCATCAGTGAGGCCCTCACAGATACGCAGTATTTT
TRBJ1-2 | . | TRBV5-1 | TRBD1 | CASSLRPGQGDYGYTF | TGCGCCAGCAGCTTAAGACCGGGACAGGGGGACTATGGCTACACCTTC
TRBJ2-5 | . | TRBV6-5 | . | CASSYSIGETQYF | TGTGCCAGCAGTTACTCGATTGGGGAGACCCAGTACTTC
TRBJ2-2 | . | TRBV5-4 | . | CASSPGTRGSTGELFF | TGTGCCAGCAGCCCTGGGACCAGGGGTAGCACCGGGGAGCTGTTTTTT
TRBJ2-2 | . | TRBV12-5 | TRBD1 | CASGRQGPNTGELFF | TGTGCTAGTGGCAGACAGGGGCCGAACACCGGGGAGCTGTTTTTT
TRBJ2-1 | . | TRBV24-1 | TRBD1 | CATSVGTGDFYDEQFF | TGTGCCACCAGTGTGGGGACAGGGGATTTTTACGATGAGCAGTTCTTC
TRBJ2-3 | . | TRBV5-1 | . | CASSFGDHTDTQYF | TGCGCCAGCAGCTTCGGGGACCACACAGATACGCAGTATTTT
TRBJ1-2 | . | TRBV25-1 | . | CASTLSPRDNYGYTF | TGTGCCAGCACTCTTTCCCCCCGGGACAACTATGGCTACACCTTC
TRBJ1-5 | . | TRBV6-6 | TRBD1 | CASTHRGQPYQPQHF | TGTGCCAGCACCCACAGGGGACAACCGTACCAGCCCCAGCATTTT
TRBJ2-5 | . | TRBV3-1/TRBV3-2 | TRBD1 | CASRPRGTYQETQYF | TGTGCCAGCCGGCCCAGGGGGACGTACCAAGAGACCCAGTACTTC
TRBJ2-1 | . | TRBV18 | TRBD1 | CASSPDRVALRGEQFF | TGTGCCAGCTCACCTGACAGGGTAGCCCTACGCGGTGAGCAGTTCTTC
TRBJ2-3 | . | TRBV7-3 | . | CASAGGAYTDTQYF | TGTGCCAGCGCAGGGGGGGCCTACACAGATACGCAGTATTTT
TRBJ2-2 | . | TRBV18 | . | CASSQSGTGNTGELFF | TGTGCCAGCTCACAATCCGGGACGGGGAACACCGGGGAGCTGTTTTTT
TRBJ2-5 | . | TRBV30 | TRBD1 | CAWSAGQGGTQYF | TGTGCCTGGAGTGCGGGACAGGGGGGGACCCAGTACTTC
TRBJ1-5 | . | TRBV28 | . | CASSFYSGGNQPQHF | TGTGCCAGCAGTTTCTATTCAGGGGGCAATCAGCCCCAGCATTTT
TRBJ2-2 | . | TRBV18 | TRBD2 | CASSPTSGATGELFF | TGTGCCAGCTCACCAACTAGCGGGGCGACCGGGGAGCTGTTTTTT
TRBJ2-1 | . | TRBV7-3 | . | CASSPAAASYNEQFF | TGTGCCAGCAGTCCCGCGGCGGCCTCCTACAATGAGCAGTTCTTC
TRBJ2-5 | . | TRBV11-2 | . | CASSLLGGQETQYF | TGTGCCAGCAGCTTGTTAGGAGGCCAAGAGACCCAGTACTTC
TRBJ2-5 | . | TRBV2 | TRBD2 | CASIRGGGETQYF | TGTGCCAGCATTCGGGGGGGCGGAGAGACCCAGTACTTC
TRBJ2-1 | few | TRBV9 | . | CASSVVPSNNEQFF | TGTGCCAGCAGCGTAGTGCCTTCAAACAATGAGCAGTTCTTC
TRBJ2-1 | few | TRBV6-5 | TRBD1 | CASSRDRGTYNEQFF | TGTGCCAGCAGTCGGGACAGGGGGACCTACAATGAGCAGTTCTTC
TRBJ2-4 | . | TRBV5-1 | . | CASSPSAGDGKNIQYF | TGCGCCAGCAGCCCTAGCGCAGGGGATGGCAAAAACATTCAGTACTTC
TRBJ2-2 | . | TRBV3-1/TRBV3-2 | TRBD1 | CASSPTDRALTGELFF | TGTGCCAGCAGCCCGACTGACAGGGCGCTCACCGGGGAGCTGTTTTTT